This is a list of T cell receptor beta chains from one sample in a study of patients and donors after allogeneic stem cell transplantation. TCRdb passed the RT-PCR reads through MiXCR, listing each CDR3 protein once. The data hold 400,000 to 450,000 distinct CDR3 sequences, with 16% observed a single time. Sequenced: blood, either unsorted or a sorted T cell fraction (not recorded which). The receptors derive from a human donor who was either an allogeneic HSCT recipient or a stem cell or donor lymphocyte infusion donor (not recorded which). It is not recorded whose cells these are; they may come from a transplant donor. Both conserved end residues are part of each CDR3. Fields, in order: J gene, clone size, V gene, CDR3 protein. Size is stated for part of the rows, as once, few or many counts, or as a class when the clone is expanded.

TRBJ1-6 few TRBV6-6 CATIHGGNSPLHF
TRBJ1-1 many TRBV25-1 CASSEDRVYTEAFF
TRBJ2-3 . TRBV28 CASSLQPGLAGDTDTQYF
TRBJ1-2 . TRBV2 CASRSQADGRVRSYTF
TRBJ1-5 . TRBV7-2 CASSPTGTGGARQPQHF
TRBJ2-7 . TRBV3-1 CASSRLAGQGYEQYF
TRBJ2-7 few TRBV7-2 CASSTRDRIHYEQYF
TRBJ1-5 many TRBV10-3 CAISSGQAPSRNQPQHF
TRBJ2-7 few TRBV18 CASSPLGGDLTYEQYF
TRBJ1-2 few TRBV3-1 CASSPSGGVHYGYTF
TRBJ2-4 . TRBV20-1 CSARVGLGGRRNF
TRBJ1-2 . TRBV13 CASRLGGEHGYTF
TRBJ1-5 . TRBV9 CASSVGGLGQPQHF
TRBJ2-4 few TRBV6-5 CASSYSGELAKNIQYF
TRBJ1-1 . TRBV5-1 CASSSTTGGTEAFF
TRBJ1-4 . TRBV7-3 CASSIGTDGGEKLFF
TRBJ1-5 . TRBV20-1 CSARDLRDPWTYSNQPQHF
TRBJ2-1 many TRBV29-1 CSADRGNNEQFF
TRBJ2-7 few TRBV20-1 CSARPGGVTYEQYF
TRBJ2-1 few TRBV29-1 CSVAYRGAYNEQFF
TRBJ1-1 . TRBV2 CASVRQALLSTEAFF
TRBJ2-7 few TRBV27 CASNNLGGSYEQYF
TRBJ1-3 few TRBV20-1 CSAREGSGKAGNTIYF
TRBJ2-7 . TRBV7-2 CASSPGRSYEQYF
TRBJ2-1 . TRBV6-2/TRBV6-3 CASSYRSGRNEQFF
TRBJ2-1 . TRBV6-2/TRBV6-3 CASSYSTTSAGGNYNEQFF
TRBJ2-4 . TRBV7-2 CASSRKGEAKNIQYF
TRBJ2-7 . TRBV4-1 CASSQELGEQYF
TRBJ2-2 few TRBV14 CASSQVGLAGFTGELFF